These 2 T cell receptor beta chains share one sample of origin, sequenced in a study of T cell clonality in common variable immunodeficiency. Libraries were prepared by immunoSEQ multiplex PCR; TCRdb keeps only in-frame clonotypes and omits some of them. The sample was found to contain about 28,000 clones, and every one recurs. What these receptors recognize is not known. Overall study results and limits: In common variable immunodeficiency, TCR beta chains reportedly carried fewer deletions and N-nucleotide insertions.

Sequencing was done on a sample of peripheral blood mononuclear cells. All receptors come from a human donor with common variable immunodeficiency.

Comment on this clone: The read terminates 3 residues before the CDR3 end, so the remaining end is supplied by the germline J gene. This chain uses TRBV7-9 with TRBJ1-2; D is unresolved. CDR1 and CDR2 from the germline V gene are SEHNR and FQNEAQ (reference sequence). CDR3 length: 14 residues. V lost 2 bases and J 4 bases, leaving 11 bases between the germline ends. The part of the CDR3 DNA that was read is TGTGCCAGCAGCTTACAAGTGCAGGCCTATGGC. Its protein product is CASSLQVQAYG. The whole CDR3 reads CASSLQVQAYGYTF.

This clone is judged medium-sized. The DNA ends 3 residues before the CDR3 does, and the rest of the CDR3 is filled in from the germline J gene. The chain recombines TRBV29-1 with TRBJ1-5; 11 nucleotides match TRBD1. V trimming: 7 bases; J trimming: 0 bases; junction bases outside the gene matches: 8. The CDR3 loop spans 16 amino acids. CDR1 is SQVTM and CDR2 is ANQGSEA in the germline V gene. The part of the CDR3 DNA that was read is TGCAGCGACTGCGGGACAGGGGGGTATAGCAATCAGCCC. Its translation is CSDCGTGGYSNQP. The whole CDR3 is CSDCGTGGYSNQPQHF. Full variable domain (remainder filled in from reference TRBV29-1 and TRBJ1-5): SAVISQKPSRDICQRGTSLTIQCQVDSQVTMMFWYRQQPGQSLTLIATANQGSEATYESGFVIDKFPISRPNLTFSTLTVSNMSPEDSSIYLCSDCGTGGYSNQPQHFGDGTRLSIL.